This TCR beta chain was observed in a study of blood T cell repertoires in COVID-19. Sequencing was performed with immunoSEQ multiplex PCR; in TCRdb, only in-frame clones are kept and a portion is missing. The profile shows about 170,000 clones, 70% to 85% of them singletons. The ends were cut back, 0 bases at V and 3 bases at J, with 15 bases in the middle. Germline values: CDR1 SGHAT, CDR2 FQNNGV. This CDR3 region has 16 residues. Sequencing used PBMCs or T cells enriched from blood (not recorded which). The chain is built from TRBV11-2 and TRBJ2-7; possibly TRBD2 for D (6 bases). The sequence was collected from a woman between 65 and 79 years old in a cohort exposed to, infected with or recovered from COVID-19 (not recorded which). This CDR3 reads CASSLDYAGIYYEQYF. CDR3 DNA sequence: TGTGCCAGCAGCTTAGATTACGCGGGAATTTACTACGAGCAGTACTTC.